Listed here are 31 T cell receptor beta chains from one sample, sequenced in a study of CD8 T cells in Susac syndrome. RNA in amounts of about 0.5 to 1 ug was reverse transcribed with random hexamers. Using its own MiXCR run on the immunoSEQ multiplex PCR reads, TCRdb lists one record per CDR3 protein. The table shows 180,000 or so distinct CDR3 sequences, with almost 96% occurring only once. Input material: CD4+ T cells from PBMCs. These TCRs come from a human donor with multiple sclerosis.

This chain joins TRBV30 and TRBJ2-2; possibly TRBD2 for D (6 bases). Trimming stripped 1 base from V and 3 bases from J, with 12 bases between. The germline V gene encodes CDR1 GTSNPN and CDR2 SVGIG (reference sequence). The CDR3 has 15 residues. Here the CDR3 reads CAWSGGRTDTGELFF. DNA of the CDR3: TGTGCCTGGAGTGGGGGGAGGACGGACACCGGGGAGCTGTTTTTT.

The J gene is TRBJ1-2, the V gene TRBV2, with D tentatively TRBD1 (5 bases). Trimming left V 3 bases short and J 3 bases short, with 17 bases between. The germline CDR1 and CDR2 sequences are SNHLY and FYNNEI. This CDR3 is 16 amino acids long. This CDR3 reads CASSDRARQLHYGYTF. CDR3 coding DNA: TGTGCCAGCAGTGATCGGGCCCGACAGTTACACTATGGCTACACCTTC.

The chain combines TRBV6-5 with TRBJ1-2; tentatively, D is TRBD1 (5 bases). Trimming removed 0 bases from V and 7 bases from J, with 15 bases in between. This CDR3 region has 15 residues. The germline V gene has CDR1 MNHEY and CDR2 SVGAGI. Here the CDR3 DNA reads TGTGCCAGCAGTTACTCGCGGCAGGGCAACGGTGGCTACACCTTC. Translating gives CASSYSRQGNGGYTF.

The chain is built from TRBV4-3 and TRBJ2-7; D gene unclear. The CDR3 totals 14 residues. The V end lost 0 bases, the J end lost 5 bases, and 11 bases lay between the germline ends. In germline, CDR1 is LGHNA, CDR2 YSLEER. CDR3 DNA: TGCGCCAGCAGCCAAGAAGGCCTAAGCAACGAGCAGTACTTC. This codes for CASSQEGLSNEQYF.

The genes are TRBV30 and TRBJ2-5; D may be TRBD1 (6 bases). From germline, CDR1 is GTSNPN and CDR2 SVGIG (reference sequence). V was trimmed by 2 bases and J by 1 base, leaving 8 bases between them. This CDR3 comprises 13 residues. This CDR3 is CAWSRQAQETQYF. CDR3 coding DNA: TGTGCCTGGAGTCGACAGGCCCAAGAGACCCAGTACTTC.

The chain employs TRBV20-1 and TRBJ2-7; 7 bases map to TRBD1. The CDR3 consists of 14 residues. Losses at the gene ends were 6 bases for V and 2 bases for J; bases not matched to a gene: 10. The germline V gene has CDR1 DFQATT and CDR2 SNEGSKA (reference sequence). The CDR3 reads CSALPRDRTYEQYF. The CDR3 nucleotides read TGCAGTGCCCTTCCCCGGGACAGAACCTACGAGCAGTACTTC.

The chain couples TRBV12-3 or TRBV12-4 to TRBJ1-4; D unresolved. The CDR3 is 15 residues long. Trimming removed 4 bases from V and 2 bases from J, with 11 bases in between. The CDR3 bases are TGTGCCAGCAGTTCGCGGGGAACGACTAATGAAAAACTGTTTTTT. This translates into CASSSRGTTNEKLFF.

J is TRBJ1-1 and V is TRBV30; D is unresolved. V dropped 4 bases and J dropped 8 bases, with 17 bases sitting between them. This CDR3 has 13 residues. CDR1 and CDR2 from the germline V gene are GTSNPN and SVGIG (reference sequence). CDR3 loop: CAWISRLAREAFF. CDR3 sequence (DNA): TGTGCCTGGATCTCACGACTGGCGAGGGAAGCTTTCTTT.

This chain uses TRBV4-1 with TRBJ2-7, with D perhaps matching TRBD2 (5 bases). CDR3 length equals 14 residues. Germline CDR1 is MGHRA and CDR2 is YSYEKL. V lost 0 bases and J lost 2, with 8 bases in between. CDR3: CASSQEELAYEQYF. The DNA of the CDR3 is TGCGCCAGCAGCCAAGAAGAACTAGCCTACGAGCAGTACTTC.

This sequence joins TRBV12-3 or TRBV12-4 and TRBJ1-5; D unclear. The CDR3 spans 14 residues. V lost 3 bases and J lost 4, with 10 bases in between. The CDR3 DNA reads TGTGCCAGCAGTTTGAGGGTGGCAAATCAGCCCCAGCATTTT. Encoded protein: CASSLRVANQPQHF.

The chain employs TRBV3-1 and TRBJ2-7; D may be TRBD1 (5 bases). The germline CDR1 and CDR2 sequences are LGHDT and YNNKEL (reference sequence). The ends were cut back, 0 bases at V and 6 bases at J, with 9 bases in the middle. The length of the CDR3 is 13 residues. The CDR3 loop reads CASSQDKRGEQYF. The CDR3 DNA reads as TGTGCCAGCAGCCAAGATAAAAGGGGCGAGCAGTACTTC.

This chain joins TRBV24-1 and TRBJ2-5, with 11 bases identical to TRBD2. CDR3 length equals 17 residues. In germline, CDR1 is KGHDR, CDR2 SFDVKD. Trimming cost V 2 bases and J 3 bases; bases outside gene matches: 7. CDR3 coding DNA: TGTGCCACCAGTGATTCGTACCCGGGACTAGCGGAAGAGACCCAGTACTTC. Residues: CATSDSYPGLAEETQYF.

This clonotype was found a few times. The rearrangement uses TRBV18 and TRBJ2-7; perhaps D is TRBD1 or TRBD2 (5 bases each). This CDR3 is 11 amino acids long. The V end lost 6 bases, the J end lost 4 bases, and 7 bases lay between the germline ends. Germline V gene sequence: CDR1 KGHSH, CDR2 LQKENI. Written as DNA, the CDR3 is TGTGCCAGCTCCGGGGCGTACGAGCAGTACTTC. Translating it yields CASSGAYEQYF. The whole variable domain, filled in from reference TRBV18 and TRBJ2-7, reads NAGVMQNPRHLVRRRGQEARLRCSPMKGHSHVYWYRQLPEEGLKFMVYLQKENIIDESGMPKERFSAEFPKEGPSILRIQQVVRGDSAAYFCASSGAYEQYFGPGTRLTVT.

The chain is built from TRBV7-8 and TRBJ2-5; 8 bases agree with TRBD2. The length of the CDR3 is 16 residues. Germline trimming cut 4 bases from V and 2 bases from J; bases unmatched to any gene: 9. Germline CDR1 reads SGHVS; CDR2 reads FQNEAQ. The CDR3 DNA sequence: TGTGCCAGCAGCTGGGAAATAGCGGGGCAACAAGAGACCCAGTACTTC. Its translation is CASSWEIAGQQETQYF.

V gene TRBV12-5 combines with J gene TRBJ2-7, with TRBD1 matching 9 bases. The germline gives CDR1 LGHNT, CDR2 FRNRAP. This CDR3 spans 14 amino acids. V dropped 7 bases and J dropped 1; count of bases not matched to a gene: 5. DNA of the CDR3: TGTGCTAGTGCCCCCGGGACAGGGTCCTACGAGCAGTACTTC. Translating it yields CASAPGTGSYEQYF.

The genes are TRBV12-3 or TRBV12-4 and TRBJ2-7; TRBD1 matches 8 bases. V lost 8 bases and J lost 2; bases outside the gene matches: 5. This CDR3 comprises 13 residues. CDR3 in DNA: TGTGCCAGCGGGACAGGTCATCCCTACGAGCAGTACTTC. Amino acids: CASGTGHPYEQYF.

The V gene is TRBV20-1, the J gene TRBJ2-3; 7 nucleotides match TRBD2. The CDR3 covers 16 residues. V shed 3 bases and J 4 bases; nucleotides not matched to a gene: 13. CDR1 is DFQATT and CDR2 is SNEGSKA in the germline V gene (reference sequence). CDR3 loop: CSARGGEVRSADTQYF. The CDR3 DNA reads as TGCAGTGCTAGGGGAGGGGAGGTTCGTTCGGCAGATACGCAGTATTTT.

The CDR3 loop is CASSNGQTQYF. The CDR3 DNA reads as TGTGCCAGTAGCAACGGGCAGACCCAGTACTTC. V is TRBV19 and J is TRBJ2-5; no clear D gene. Looked up from germline, CDR1 is LNHDA and CDR2 is SQIVND (reference sequence). The CDR3 covers 11 residues. Trimming removed 6 bases from V and 6 bases from J, with 8 bases in between.

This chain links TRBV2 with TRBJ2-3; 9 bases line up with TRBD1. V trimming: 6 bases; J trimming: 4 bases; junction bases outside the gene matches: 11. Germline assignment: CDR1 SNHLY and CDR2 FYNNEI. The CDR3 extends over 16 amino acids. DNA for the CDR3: TGTGCCAGCAGGAACAGGGGGGACAGGGCGGCAGATACGCAGTATTTT. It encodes CASRNRGDRAADTQYF.

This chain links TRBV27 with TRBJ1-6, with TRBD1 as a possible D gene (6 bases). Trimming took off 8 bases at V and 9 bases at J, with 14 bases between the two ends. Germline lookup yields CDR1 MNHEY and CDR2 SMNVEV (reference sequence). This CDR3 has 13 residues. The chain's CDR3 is CASRGQGRSPLHF. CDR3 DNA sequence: TGTGCCAGCCGGGGACAAGGCCGTTCACCCCTCCACTTT.

The CDR3: CASSQNGGATNEKLFF. CDR3 nucleotides: TGTGCCAGCAGCCAAAATGGGGGCGCAACTAATGAAAAACTGTTTTTT. The rearrangement links TRBV14 to TRBJ1-4; a possible D gene is TRBD1 (6 bases). CDR1 is SGHDN and CDR2 is FVKESK in the germline V gene. V lost 2 bases and J lost 0, with 10 bases in between. The CDR3 totals 16 residues.

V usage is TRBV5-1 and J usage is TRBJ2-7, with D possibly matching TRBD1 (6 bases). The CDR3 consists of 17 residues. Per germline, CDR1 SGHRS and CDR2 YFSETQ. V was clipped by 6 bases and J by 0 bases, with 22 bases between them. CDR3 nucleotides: TGCGCCAGCAATTTGTCTCCGGGACACAAAAGCTCCTACGAGCAGTACTTC. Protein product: CASNLSPGHKSSYEQYF.

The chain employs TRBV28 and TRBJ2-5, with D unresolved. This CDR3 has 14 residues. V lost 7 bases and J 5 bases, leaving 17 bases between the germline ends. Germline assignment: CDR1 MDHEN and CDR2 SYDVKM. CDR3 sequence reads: CASMYPTPGETQYF. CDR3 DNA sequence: TGTGCCAGCATGTACCCGACCCCCGGGGAGACCCAGTACTTC.

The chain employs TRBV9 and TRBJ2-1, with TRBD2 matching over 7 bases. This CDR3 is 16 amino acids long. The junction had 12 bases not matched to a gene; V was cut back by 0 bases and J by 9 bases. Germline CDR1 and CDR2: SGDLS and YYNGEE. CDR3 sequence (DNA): TGTGCCAGCAGCGTAGCGGGGGGAGGCCTTTCAGGTGAGCAGTTCTTC. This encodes CASSVAGGGLSGEQFF.

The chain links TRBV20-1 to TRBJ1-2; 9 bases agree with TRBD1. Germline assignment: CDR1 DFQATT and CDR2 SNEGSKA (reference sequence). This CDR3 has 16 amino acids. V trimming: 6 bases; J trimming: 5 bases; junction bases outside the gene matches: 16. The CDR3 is CSAFISYSGQGYGYTF. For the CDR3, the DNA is TGCAGTGCCTTTATCTCCTACTCGGGACAGGGTTATGGCTACACCTTC.

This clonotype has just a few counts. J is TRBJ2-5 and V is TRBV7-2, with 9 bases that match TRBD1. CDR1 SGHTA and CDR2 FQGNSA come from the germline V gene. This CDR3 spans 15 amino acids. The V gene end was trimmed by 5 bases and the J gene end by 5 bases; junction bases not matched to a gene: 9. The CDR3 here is CASSPGTGMVETQYF. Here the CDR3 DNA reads TGTGCCAGCAGCCCGGGGACAGGGATGGTGGAGACCCAGTACTTC.

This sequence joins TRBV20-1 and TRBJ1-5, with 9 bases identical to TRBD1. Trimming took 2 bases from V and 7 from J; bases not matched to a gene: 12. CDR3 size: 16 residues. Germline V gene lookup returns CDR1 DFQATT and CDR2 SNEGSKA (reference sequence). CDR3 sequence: CSARRGPGQGKQPQHF. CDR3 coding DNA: TGCAGTGCTAGAAGGGGTCCGGGACAGGGTAAACAGCCCCAGCATTTT.

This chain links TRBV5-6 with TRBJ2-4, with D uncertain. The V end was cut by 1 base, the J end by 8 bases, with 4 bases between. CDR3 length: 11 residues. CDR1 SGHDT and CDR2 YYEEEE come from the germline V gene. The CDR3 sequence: CASSLSDIQYF. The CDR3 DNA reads TGTGCCAGCAGCTTGTCAGACATTCAGTACTTC.

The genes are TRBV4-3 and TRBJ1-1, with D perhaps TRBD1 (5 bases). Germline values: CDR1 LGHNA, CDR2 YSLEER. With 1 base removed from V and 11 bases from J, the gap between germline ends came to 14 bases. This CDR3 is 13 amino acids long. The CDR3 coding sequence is TGCGCCAGCAGCCAAGCGAGCAGGGAGGTTGCTTTCTTT. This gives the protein CASSQASREVAFF.

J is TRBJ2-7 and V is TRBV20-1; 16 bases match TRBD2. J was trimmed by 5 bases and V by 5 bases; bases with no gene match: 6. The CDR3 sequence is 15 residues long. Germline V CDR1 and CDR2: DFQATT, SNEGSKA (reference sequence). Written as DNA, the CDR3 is TGCAGTGCTCCGGGACTAGCGGGGGGGCGGGACGAGCAGTACTTC. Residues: CSAPGLAGGRDEQYF.

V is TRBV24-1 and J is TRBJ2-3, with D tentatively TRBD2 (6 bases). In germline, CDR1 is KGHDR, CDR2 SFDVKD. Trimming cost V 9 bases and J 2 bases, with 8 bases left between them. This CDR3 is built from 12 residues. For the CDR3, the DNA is TGTGCCACCGGAGGGACCACAGATACGCAGTATTTT. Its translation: CATGGTTDTQYF.